This T cell receptor beta chain was documented in a study of post-analysis software for immune sequencing data (dated by TCRdb to between 2015 and 2017). Concerning the study at large: Disease courses on record covered relapsing-remitting, secondary progressive and progressive-relapsing multiple sclerosis, though some patients had no subtype annotation. The multiple sclerosis patient repertoires were compared with about a dozen previously published healthy control repertoires from donors aged about 6 to 25 years. A subset of samples was prepared in parallel using single-end sample barcoding, then pooled and co-amplified after Illumina adapter ligation. Broader findings and caveats from the paper: Multiple sclerosis patients had significantly lower normalized Chao1 diversity than controls, a result that suggests substantial peripheral T-cell clonal expansion. Patients showed significantly higher frequencies than controls for a handful of TRBV segments, among them TRBV5-6, TRBV5-1 and TRBV20-1. The control group was slightly older than the multiple sclerosis patient group. When samples were clustered directly using the F measure, samples prepared in the same batch co-clustered strongly, which prompted a batch-effect correction.

To demonstrate the VDJtools post-analysis software, the study profiled TCR beta repertoires from the peripheral blood of around 13 young patients with multiple sclerosis. The multiple sclerosis patients were children and adolescents ranging in age from 6 to 15 years. From its cysteine to its phenylalanine, the CDR3 spans 12 amino acids. Left in the record is the CDR3 DNA by itself, 36 bases read in frame from the first base. V is pared back by 4 bases and J by 10 bases, with 8 bases lying between the germline termini. For CDR1 and CDR2, the germline V gene (reference sequence) lists MNHEY and SMNVEV. This clonotype was recorded a few times. Its cognate antigen has yet to be identified. Per-nucleotide qualities are absent, and no much larger clonotype sits a single base away. The library was prepared using PCR. Sequenced on an Illumina HiSeq 2500. To reduce PCR and sequencing biases, unique molecular identifiers were built into the TCR beta cDNA libraries. Approximately 500,000 cDNA molecules were obtained per 1 to 10 million input T cells, so each molecule approximated one T cell. The patient libraries were prepared and sequenced using the same protocol as the earlier healthy control dataset. Samples belonging to the same batch were prepared together, multiplexed and sequenced on a shared HiSeq lane. As for how the authors treated the data: MIGEC was used to process the raw barcoded reads, and molecular identifier groups with only a single read were discarded before consensus assembly and CDR3 extraction. Clonotype tables were post-analysed with VDJtools, and diversity was normalized by down-sampling all datasets to the smallest sample size. Repertoire overlap clustering matched CDR3 amino acid but not nucleotide sequences to correct batch-related cross-sample contamination. TCRdb reprocessing: public reads trimmed at Q25 with fastp, clones called with MiXCR, in-frame beta chains kept. All rows with the same CDR3 protein become a single entry with the most common DNA and genes. The V and J calls were determined by TCRdb, not by the authors. The table for this sample lists approximately 730,000 distinct CDR3 sequences; 46% of them were counted only once. Together, the top ten hold roughly 4.5% of the sample.

The sequence is built from TRBV27 and TRBJ1-6, and TRBD1 may be the D gene, going by 5 matching bases. This receptor was obtained from a girl under 18 with multiple sclerosis. Sequenced sample: blood. The encoded CDR3 is CASSWGNSPLHF. The DNA sequence reads TGTGCCAGCAGTTGGGGGAACTCACCCCTCCACTTT.